This is a list of T cell receptor beta chains from one sample in a study of blood T cell repertoires in COVID-19. Profiled with immunoSEQ multiplex PCR; TCRdb holds only in-frame clones, not every one. The sample includes 180,000 or so clones, about 80% of them seen just once. Source material: PBMCs or T cells enriched from blood (not recorded which). The receptors were gathered from a man in his fifties or sixties who had been exposed to COVID-19. The CDR3 runs from the conserved cysteine through the conserved F or W. Each record gives: J gene, clone size, V gene, D gene, CDR3 DNA, CDR3 protein. The D gene is left open where the match is weak. Not every row has a clone size; where given, it reads once, few, many or a size class.

J: TRBJ2-3
size: once
V: TRBV24-1
D: NA
DNA: TGTGCCACCAGTGACCGGGGACACCCTAGCACAGATACGCAGTATTTT
CDR3: CATSDRGHPSTDTQYF

J: TRBJ2-7
size: NA
V: TRBV5-6
D: TRBD2
DNA: TGTGCCAGCAGCTTGGCGGGAGGGCCAAAGTACTTC
CDR3: CASSLAGGPKYF

J: TRBJ2-7
size: NA
V: TRBV28
D: TRBD1
DNA: TGTGCCAGCAGATCGTCCGGGACAGGGGCCTACGAGCAGTACTTC
CDR3: CASRSSGTGAYEQYF

J: TRBJ1-1
size: once
V: TRBV27
D: NA
DNA: TGTGCCAGCAGGCGACAGAACACTGAAGCTTTCTTT
CDR3: CASRRQNTEAFF

J: TRBJ2-2
size: NA
V: TRBV7-9
D: NA
DNA: TGTGCCAGCAGCTTAGACGGGGTTGGGGAGCTGTTTTTT
CDR3: CASSLDGVGELFF

J: TRBJ1-4
size: NA
V: TRBV2
D: NA
DNA: TGTGCCAGCAGACCCACCGGGACTCCGACTAATGAAAAACTGTTTTTT
CDR3: CASRPTGTPTNEKLFF

J: TRBJ2-3
size: NA
V: TRBV9
D: TRBD1
DNA: TGTGCCAGCGGCCCCGAGTGGACAGGGACAGATACGCAGTATTTT
CDR3: CASGPEWTGTDTQYF

J: TRBJ1-3
size: NA
V: TRBV2
D: NA
DNA: TGTGCCAGCAGTGTCGGGGGAAACACCATATATTTT
CDR3: CASSVGGNTIYF

J: TRBJ1-6
size: NA
V: TRBV28
D: NA
DNA: TGTGCCAGCAGTCCTGGGGGGGCCTATAATTCACCCCTCCACTTT
CDR3: CASSPGGAYNSPLHF

J: TRBJ2-3
size: NA
V: TRBV12-2
D: NA
DNA: TGTGCAAGGACTAGTTTCAGGACAGATACGCAGTATTTT
CDR3: CARTSFRTDTQYF

J: TRBJ2-5
size: NA
V: TRBV6-5
D: TRBD2
DNA: TGTGCCAGCACGGGACTAGCGGAAGAGACCCAGTACTTC
CDR3: CASTGLAEETQYF

J: TRBJ2-3
size: once
V: TRBV7-3
D: NA
DNA: TGTGCCAGCAGCCCCGCGGGGCGCGTGCTTGGCACAGATACGCAGTATTTT
CDR3: CASSPAGRVLGTDTQYF

J: TRBJ1-2
size: NA
V: TRBV9
D: TRBD1
DNA: TGTGCCAGCAGCCAGGGGGCCTGGGGCTACACCTTC
CDR3: CASSQGAWGYTF

J: TRBJ1-6
size: NA
V: TRBV24-1
D: TRBD1
DNA: TGTGCCACCAGTGATCCCATTTTAGGGAGGGGGACAGGCAATTCACCCCTCCACTTT
CDR3: CATSDPILGRGTGNSPLHF

J: TRBJ2-5
size: few
V: TRBV5-1
D: TRBD1
DNA: TGCGCCAGCAGCACCGGACAGGGCCAAGAGACCCAGTACTTC
CDR3: CASSTGQGQETQYF

J: TRBJ2-3
size: NA
V: TRBV14
D: TRBD2
DNA: TGTGCCAGCAGCCAACTTACTAGCGGGAGGGCTTATACGCAGTATTTT
CDR3: CASSQLTSGRAYTQYF

J: TRBJ2-3
size: NA
V: TRBV24-1
D: NA
DNA: TGTGCCACCAGTGATTCGACAGCCACAGATACGCAGTATTTT
CDR3: CATSDSTATDTQYF

J: TRBJ1-1
size: NA
V: TRBV19
D: NA
DNA: TGTGCCAGTAGTAGCGGGAATATGGGGGACACTGAAGCTTTCTTT
CDR3: CASSSGNMGDTEAFF

J: TRBJ1-2
size: NA
V: TRBV6-5
D: NA
DNA: TGTGCCAGCGTACTGACTCAGATGGCTGGCTACACCTTC
CDR3: CASVLTQMAGYTF

J: TRBJ2-6
size: NA
V: TRBV27
D: TRBD1
DNA: TGTGCCAGCAGTTTATTCCGGCCCGGGACAGCGCTTTCTGGGGCCAACGTCCTGACTTTC
CDR3: CASSLFRPGTALSGANVLTF

J: TRBJ1-1
size: few
V: TRBV12-5
D: NA
DNA: TGTGCTAGTGGTTTTCAGGGGCCCCACACTGAAGCTTTCTTT
CDR3: CASGFQGPHTEAFF

J: TRBJ2-1
size: few
V: TRBV7-3
D: TRBD2
DNA: TGTGCCAGCAGCTCCCCGGGACTAGCGGGAGGGCCGTATGAAAATGAGCAGTTCTTC
CDR3: CASSSPGLAGGPYENEQFF

J: TRBJ1-1
size: NA
V: TRBV28
D: TRBD1
DNA: TGTGCCAGCAGTTCACCACAGGGGGCCTGGCTGAACACTGAAGCTTTCTTT
CDR3: CASSSPQGAWLNTEAFF

J: TRBJ1-2
size: NA
V: TRBV29-1
D: NA
DNA: TGCAGCGTTGGTCCCCGGGACATGAACTATGGCTACACCTTC
CDR3: CSVGPRDMNYGYTF

J: TRBJ1-5
size: NA
V: TRBV2
D: NA
DNA: TGTGCCAGCAGCCCGACTACAGGGAGCAATCAGCCCCAGCATTTT
CDR3: CASSPTTGSNQPQHF

J: TRBJ1-2
size: few
V: TRBV5-1
D: TRBD1
DNA: TGCGCCAGCAGCTTGCCAGACAGGGGCGCTAACTATGGCTACACCTTC
CDR3: CASSLPDRGANYGYTF

J: TRBJ1-2
size: NA
V: TRBV2
D: TRBD1
DNA: TGTGCCAGCAGTACAAAACAGGGGGACGTTTCTGGCTACACCTTC
CDR3: CASSTKQGDVSGYTF

J: TRBJ2-7
size: NA
V: TRBV6-2/TRBV6-3
D: NA
DNA: TGTGCCAGCAGTTACTCCACCTTCGAGTTGCGGGAAGATCCCTACGAGCAGTACTTC
CDR3: CASSYSTFELREDPYEQYF

J: TRBJ2-1
size: few
V: TRBV3-1/TRBV3-2
D: TRBD2
DNA: TGTGCCAGCAGCCAAGATCCAGCGGGAGCCCTCAATGAGCAGTTCTTC
CDR3: CASSQDPAGALNEQFF

J: TRBJ1-1
size: NA
V: TRBV6-5
D: NA
DNA: TGTGCCAGCAGCCAGGGGACTGAAGCTTTCTTT
CDR3: CASSQGTEAFF

J: TRBJ1-2
size: NA
V: TRBV11-2
D: TRBD1
DNA: TGTGCCAGCAGCTTAAGACAGGGGGGTGGCTACACCTTC
CDR3: CASSLRQGGGYTF

J: TRBJ1-4
size: NA
V: TRBV7-2
D: NA
DNA: TGTGCCAGCAGCTTAGGCCAGGGTTTCTATGAAAAACTGTTTTTT
CDR3: CASSLGQGFYEKLFF

J: TRBJ2-7
size: NA
V: TRBV11-1
D: TRBD1
DNA: TGTGCCAGCAGCCTCGGGACAGCCTACGAGCAGTACTTC
CDR3: CASSLGTAYEQYF

J: TRBJ2-2
size: NA
V: TRBV29-1
D: NA
DNA: TGCAGCGCAGGGGCTACAGGTTGGGCCGGGGAGCTGTTTTTT
CDR3: CSAGATGWAGELFF

J: TRBJ2-1
size: NA
V: TRBV29-1
D: TRBD1
DNA: TGCAGCGTCAGCGGACAGGGGACCAATGAGCAGTTCTTC
CDR3: CSVSGQGTNEQFF

J: TRBJ2-5
size: NA
V: TRBV15
D: NA
DNA: TGTGCCACCAGCAGAGATTATCTGGAGACCCAGTACTTC
CDR3: CATSRDYLETQYF

J: TRBJ2-7
size: once
V: TRBV12-3/TRBV12-4
D: NA
DNA: TGTGCCAGCAGTTTGGCGGGAACCTACGAGCAGTACTTC
CDR3: CASSLAGTYEQYF

J: TRBJ1-6
size: few
V: TRBV9
D: NA
DNA: TGTGCCAGCAGCGTAGCGTCAGGGGACAATTCACCCCTCCACTTT
CDR3: CASSVASGDNSPLHF

J: TRBJ2-3
size: NA
V: TRBV28
D: NA
DNA: TGTGCCAGCAACCAGAACACAGATACGCAGTATTTT
CDR3: CASNQNTDTQYF

J: TRBJ2-3
size: NA
V: TRBV6-2/TRBV6-3
D: NA
DNA: TGTGCCAGCAGCCAGCGGTCGGAGGACGACACAGATACGCAGTATTTT
CDR3: CASSQRSEDDTDTQYF

J: TRBJ2-5
size: many
V: TRBV24-1
D: NA
DNA: TGTGCCACCAGTGACCTTGGCCGGGGAGAGACCCAGTACTTC
CDR3: CATSDLGRGETQYF

J: TRBJ2-7
size: many
V: TRBV12-5
D: NA
DNA: TGTGCTAGTGGTTTGGTACTAAGTGAAGCCGAGCAGTACTTC
CDR3: CASGLVLSEAEQYF

J: TRBJ1-2
size: NA
V: TRBV7-9
D: NA
DNA: TGTGCCAGCAGCTTATGGGGCAGCGAAAACTATGGCTACACCTTC
CDR3: CASSLWGSENYGYTF

J: TRBJ1-1
size: NA
V: TRBV2
D: NA
DNA: TGTGCCAGCAACCGCAATTCCGGGGTGCGGGAAACTGAAGCTTTCTTT
CDR3: CASNRNSGVRETEAFF

J: TRBJ2-7
size: NA
V: TRBV18
D: NA
DNA: TGTGCCAGCTCCCTGGGCGGGGAGCAGTACTTC
CDR3: CASSLGGEQYF

J: TRBJ1-1
size: once
V: TRBV27
D: NA
DNA: TGTGCCAGCAGTTTACTCCCATTAACCGGGACTGAAGCTTTCTTT
CDR3: CASSLLPLTGTEAFF

J: TRBJ1-3
size: NA
V: TRBV7-8
D: NA
DNA: TGTGCCAGCAGCTTAGCGCGACCGAGCGGCAACACCATATATTTT
CDR3: CASSLARPSGNTIYF

J: TRBJ2-7
size: NA
V: TRBV27
D: NA
DNA: TGTGCCAGCAGTTTGAGGAGTTTTCAAGAGCAGTACTTC
CDR3: CASSLRSFQEQYF

J: TRBJ2-1
size: NA
V: TRBV7-3
D: NA
DNA: TGTGCCAGCAGCCACTCCGGGGGAGAGCAGTTCTTC
CDR3: CASSHSGGEQFF

J: TRBJ2-1
size: NA
V: TRBV7-2
D: TRBD1
DNA: TGTGCCAGCAGCGGAAGACAGGGAACGGTTGAGCAGTTCTTC
CDR3: CASSGRQGTVEQFF

J: TRBJ2-2
size: NA
V: TRBV9
D: NA
DNA: TGTGCCAGCAGCGTAGCTGCCAGGGGCGTGGACACCGGGGAGCTGTTTTTT
CDR3: CASSVAARGVDTGELFF

J: TRBJ2-5
size: NA
V: TRBV9
D: NA
DNA: TGTGCCAGCAGCCCCCGGGTAGGCCCCTTCCAAGAGACCCAGTACTTC
CDR3: CASSPRVGPFQETQYF

J: TRBJ2-1
size: NA
V: TRBV6-4
D: TRBD2
DNA: TGTGCCAGCAGTGACGAAACTAGCGGGTCCTACAATGAGCAGTTCTTC
CDR3: CASSDETSGSYNEQFF